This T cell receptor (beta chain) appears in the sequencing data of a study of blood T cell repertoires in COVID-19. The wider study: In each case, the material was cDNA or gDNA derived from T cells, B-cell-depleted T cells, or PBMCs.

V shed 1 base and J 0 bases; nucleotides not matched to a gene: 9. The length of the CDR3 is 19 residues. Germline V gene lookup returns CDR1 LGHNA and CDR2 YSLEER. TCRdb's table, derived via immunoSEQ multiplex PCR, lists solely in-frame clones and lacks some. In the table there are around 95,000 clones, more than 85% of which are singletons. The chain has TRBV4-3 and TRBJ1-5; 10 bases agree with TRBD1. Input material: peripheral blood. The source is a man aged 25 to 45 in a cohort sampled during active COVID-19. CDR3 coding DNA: TGCGCCAGCAGCCAAGTCCCGGGACAGGGGCCGTGTAGCAATCAGCCCCAGCATTTT. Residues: CASSQVPGQGPCSNQPQHF.